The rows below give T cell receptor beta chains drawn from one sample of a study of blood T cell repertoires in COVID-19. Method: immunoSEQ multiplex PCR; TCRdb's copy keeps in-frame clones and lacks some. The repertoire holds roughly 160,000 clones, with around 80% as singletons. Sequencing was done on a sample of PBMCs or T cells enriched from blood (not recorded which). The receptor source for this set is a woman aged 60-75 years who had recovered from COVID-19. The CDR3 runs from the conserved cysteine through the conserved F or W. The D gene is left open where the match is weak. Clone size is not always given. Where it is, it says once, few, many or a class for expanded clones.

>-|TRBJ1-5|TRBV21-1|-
CASTKDGVSNQPQHF
TGTGCCAGCACTAAAGACGGGGTATCCAATCAGCCCCAGCATTTT
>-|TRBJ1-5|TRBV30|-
CAWSVFTRYQPQHF
TGTGCCTGGAGTGTTTTTACCAGATATCAGCCCCAGCATTTT
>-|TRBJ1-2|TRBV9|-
CASSPLGGNYGYTF
TGTGCCAGCAGCCCCCTCGGAGGGAACTATGGCTACACCTTC
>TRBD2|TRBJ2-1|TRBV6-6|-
CASRSSGGGYNEQFF
TGTGCCAGCAGGTCCAGCGGGGGTGGCTACAATGAGCAGTTCTTC
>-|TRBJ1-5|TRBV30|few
CAWSVQILGGWRQPQHF
TGTGCCTGGAGTGTACAGATATTAGGGGGTTGGCGTCAGCCCCAGCATTTT
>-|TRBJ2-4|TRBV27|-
CASSSPGGHVVDIQYF
TGTGCCAGCAGTTCCCCCGGGGGGCACGTTGTGGACATTCAGTACTTC
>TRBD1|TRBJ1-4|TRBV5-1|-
CASSFRDREKLFF
TGCGCCAGCAGCTTCCGGGACAGGGAAAAACTGTTTTTT
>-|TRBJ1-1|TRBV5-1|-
CASSFTGRETEAFF
TGCGCCAGCAGCTTTACAGGGAGAGAGACTGAAGCTTTCTTT
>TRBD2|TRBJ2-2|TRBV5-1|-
CASSPRPPGGNTGELFF
TGCGCCAGCAGCCCGCGGCCCCCGGGGGGTAACACCGGGGAGCTGTTTTTT
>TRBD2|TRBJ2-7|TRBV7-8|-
CASRGAGLVSYEQYF
TGTGCCAGCAGGGGTGCCGGACTAGTCTCCTACGAGCAGTACTTC
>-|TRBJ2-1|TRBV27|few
CASSSPLKEQFF
TGTGCCAGCAGTTCCCCCCTAAAGGAGCAGTTCTTC
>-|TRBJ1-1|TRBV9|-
CASSRDDSLNTEAFF
TGTGCCAGCAGCCGAGATGACAGCTTGAACACTGAAGCTTTCTTT
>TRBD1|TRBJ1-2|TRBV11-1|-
CASSFGDSGGGYTF
TGTGCCAGCAGCTTCGGGGACAGCGGTGGTGGCTACACCTTC
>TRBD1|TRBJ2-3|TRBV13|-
CASSLERDRGGDTQYF
TGTGCCAGCAGCTTAGAAAGGGACAGGGGAGGAGATACGCAGTATTTT
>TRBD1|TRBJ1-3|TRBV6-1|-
CAGSEWTGGLSGNTIYF
TGTGCCGGCAGTGAATGGACAGGGGGCCTCTCTGGAAACACCATATATTTT
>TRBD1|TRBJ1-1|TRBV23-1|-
CASSQSRDRLNTEAFF
TGCGCCAGCAGTCAATCGAGGGACAGGTTGAACACTGAAGCTTTCTTT
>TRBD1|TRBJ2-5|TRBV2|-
CASAGQGAGETQYF
TGTGCCAGCGCGGGACAGGGGGCCGGGGAGACCCAGTACTTC
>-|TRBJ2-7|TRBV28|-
CASSGQPTYEQYF
TGTGCCAGCAGCGGACAGCCCACCTACGAGCAGTACTTC
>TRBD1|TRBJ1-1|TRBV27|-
CASSAASTGGTEAFF
TGTGCCAGCTCCGCCGCTTCCACAGGGGGCACTGAAGCTTTCTTT
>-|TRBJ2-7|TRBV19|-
CASSIGGPSYEQYF
TGTGCCAGTAGTATAGGCGGGCCCTCCTACGAGCAGTACTTC
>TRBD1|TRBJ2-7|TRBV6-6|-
CASSYRQGITYEQYF
TGTGCCAGCAGTTACCGACAGGGTATAACCTACGAGCAGTACTTC
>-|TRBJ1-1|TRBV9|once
CASSPRLLNTEAFF
TGTGCCAGCAGCCCCCGACTTTTGAACACTGAAGCTTTCTTT
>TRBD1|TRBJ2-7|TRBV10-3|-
CAIRIQGAGVGEQYF
TGTGCCATCAGAATACAGGGGGCTGGAGTGGGCGAGCAGTACTTC
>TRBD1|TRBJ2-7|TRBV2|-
CATIRDRAFHEQYF
TGTGCCACTATCCGGGACAGGGCTTTCCACGAGCAGTACTTC
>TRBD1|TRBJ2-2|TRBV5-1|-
CASSSGTGNTGELFF
TGCGCCAGCAGTTCCGGGACAGGGAACACCGGGGAGCTGTTTTTT
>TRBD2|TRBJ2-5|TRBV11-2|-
CASSFRLAASQETQYF
TGTGCCAGCAGCTTTAGGCTAGCGGCCTCCCAAGAGACCCAGTACTTC
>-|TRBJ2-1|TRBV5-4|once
CASSLVGGNEQFF
TGTGCCAGCAGCTTGGTAGGCGGGAATGAGCAGTTCTTC
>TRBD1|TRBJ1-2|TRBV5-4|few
CASSLAGQGGNGYTF
TGTGCCAGCAGCTTGGCCGGACAGGGAGGAAATGGCTACACCTTC
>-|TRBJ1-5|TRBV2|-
CASSEESGDQPQHF
TGTGCCAGCAGTGAAGAGTCAGGGGATCAGCCCCAGCATTTT
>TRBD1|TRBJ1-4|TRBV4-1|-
CASSPPRDRVVSTNEKLFF
TGCGCCAGCAGCCCCCCCCGGGACAGGGTGGTTTCGACTAATGAAAAACTGTTTTTT
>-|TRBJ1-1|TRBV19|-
CASRFQGLNTEAFF
TGTGCCAGTAGATTCCAGGGCTTGAACACTGAAGCTTTCTTT
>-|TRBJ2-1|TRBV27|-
CASSFGQYNEQFF
TGTGCCAGCAGTTTTGGGCAGTACAATGAGCAGTTCTTC
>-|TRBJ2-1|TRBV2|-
CATRGNEQFF
TGTGCCACGCGCGGCAATGAGCAGTTCTTC
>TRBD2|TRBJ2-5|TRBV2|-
CASSAGGPETQYF
TGTGCCAGCAGCGCGGGGGGGCCAGAGACCCAGTACTTC
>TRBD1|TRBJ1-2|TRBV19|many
CASSTGGRGDTF
TGTGCCAGTAGTACAGGGGGCCGCGGAGACACCTTC
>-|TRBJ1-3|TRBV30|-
CAWGPGGTGNTIYF
TGTGCCTGGGGCCCCGGGGGGACTGGAAACACCATATATTTT
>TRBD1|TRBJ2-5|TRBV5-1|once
CASSLSGTGEETQYF
TGCGCCAGCAGCTTATCCGGGACAGGGGAAGAGACCCAGTACTTC
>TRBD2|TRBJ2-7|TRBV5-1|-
CASSFAGATHEQYF
TGCGCCAGCAGCTTTGCGGGAGCGACCCACGAGCAGTACTTC